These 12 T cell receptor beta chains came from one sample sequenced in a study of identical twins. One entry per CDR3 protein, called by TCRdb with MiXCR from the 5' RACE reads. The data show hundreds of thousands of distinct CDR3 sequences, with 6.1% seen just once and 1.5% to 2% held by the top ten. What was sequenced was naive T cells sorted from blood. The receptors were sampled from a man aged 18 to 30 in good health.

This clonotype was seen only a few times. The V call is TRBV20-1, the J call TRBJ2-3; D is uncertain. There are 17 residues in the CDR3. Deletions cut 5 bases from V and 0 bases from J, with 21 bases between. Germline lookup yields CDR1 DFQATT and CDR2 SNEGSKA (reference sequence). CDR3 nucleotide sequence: TGCAGTGCTCGCCCACCCCCTAGATCACTTAGCACAGATACGCAGTATTTT. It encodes CSARPPPRSLSTDTQYF.

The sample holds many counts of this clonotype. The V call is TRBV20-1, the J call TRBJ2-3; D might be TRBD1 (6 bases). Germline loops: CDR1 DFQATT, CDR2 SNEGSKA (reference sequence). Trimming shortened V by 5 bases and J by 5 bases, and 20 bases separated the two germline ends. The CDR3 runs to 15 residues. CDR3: CSASRQALPGDTQYF. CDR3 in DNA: TGCAGTGCTTCTCGACAGGCCCTCCCCGGAGATACGCAGTATTTT.

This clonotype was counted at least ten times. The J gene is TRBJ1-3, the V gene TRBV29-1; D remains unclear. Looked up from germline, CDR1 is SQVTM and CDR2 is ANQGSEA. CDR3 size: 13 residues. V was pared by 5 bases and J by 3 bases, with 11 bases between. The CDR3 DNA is TGCAGCGTTCGGGGAATTTTTGGAAACACCATATATTTT. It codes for CSVRGIFGNTIYF.

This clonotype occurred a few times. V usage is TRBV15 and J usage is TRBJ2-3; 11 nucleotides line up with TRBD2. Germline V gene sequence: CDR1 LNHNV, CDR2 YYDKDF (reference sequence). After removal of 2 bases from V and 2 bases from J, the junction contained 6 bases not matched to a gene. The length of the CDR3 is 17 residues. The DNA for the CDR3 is TGTGCCACCAGCAGAACTACTAGCGGGAGCGCCACAGATACGCAGTATTTT. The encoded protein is CATSRTTSGSATDTQYF.

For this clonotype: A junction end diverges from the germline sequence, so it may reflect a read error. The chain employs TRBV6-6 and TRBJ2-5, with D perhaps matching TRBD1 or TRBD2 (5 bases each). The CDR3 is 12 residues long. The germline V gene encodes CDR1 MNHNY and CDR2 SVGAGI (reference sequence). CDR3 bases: TGTGCCAGCAGTTACTCGGCCGGGACGCACTCCTTC. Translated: CASSYSAGTHSF.

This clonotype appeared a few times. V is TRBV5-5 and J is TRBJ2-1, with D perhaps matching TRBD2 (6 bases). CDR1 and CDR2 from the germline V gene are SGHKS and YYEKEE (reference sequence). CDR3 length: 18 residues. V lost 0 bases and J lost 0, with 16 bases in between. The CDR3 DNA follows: TGTGCCAGCAGCTTGGCCAGCCAGGGACTCAGCTCCTACAATGAGCAGTTCTTC. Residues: CASSLASQGLSSYNEQFF.

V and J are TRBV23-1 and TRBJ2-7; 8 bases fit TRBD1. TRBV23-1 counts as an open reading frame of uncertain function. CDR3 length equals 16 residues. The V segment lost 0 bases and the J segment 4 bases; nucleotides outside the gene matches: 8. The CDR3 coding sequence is TGCGCCAGCAGTCAATCGGAGACAGGGGTCCCATACGAGCAGTACGTC. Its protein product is CASSQSETGVPYEQYV.

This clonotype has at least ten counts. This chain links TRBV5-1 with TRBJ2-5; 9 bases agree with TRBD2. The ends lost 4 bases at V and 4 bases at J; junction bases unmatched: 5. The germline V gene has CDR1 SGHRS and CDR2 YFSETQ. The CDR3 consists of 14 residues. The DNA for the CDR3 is TGCGCCAGCAGCGGGGGGACTAGCACAGAGACCCAGTACTTC. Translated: CASSGGTSTETQYF.

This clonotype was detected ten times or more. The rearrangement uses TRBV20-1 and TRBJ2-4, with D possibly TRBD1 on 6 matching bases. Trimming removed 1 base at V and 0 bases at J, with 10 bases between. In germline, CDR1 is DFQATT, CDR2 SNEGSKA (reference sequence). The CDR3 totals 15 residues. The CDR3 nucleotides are TGCAGTGCTAGAGCTGGGGGCGCAGCCAAAAACATTCAGTACTTC. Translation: CSARAGGAAKNIQYF.

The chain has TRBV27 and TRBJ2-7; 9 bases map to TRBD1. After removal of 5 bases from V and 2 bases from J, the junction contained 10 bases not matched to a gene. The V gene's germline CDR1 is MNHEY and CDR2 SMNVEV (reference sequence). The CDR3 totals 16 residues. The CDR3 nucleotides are TGTGCCAGCAGTCGTTTATCCCGGACAGGGGCCTACGAGCAGTACTTC. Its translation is CASSRLSRTGAYEQYF.

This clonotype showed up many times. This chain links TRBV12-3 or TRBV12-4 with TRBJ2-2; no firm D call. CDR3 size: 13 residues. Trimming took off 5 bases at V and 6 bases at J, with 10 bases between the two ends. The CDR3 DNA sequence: TGTGCCAGCAGTCCAGTTAGTTCCGGGGAGCTGTTTTTT. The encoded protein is CASSPVSSGELFF.

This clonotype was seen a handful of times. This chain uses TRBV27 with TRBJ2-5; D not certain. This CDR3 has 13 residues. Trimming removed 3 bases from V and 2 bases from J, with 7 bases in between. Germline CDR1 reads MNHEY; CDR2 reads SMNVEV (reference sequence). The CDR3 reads CASSLYPQETQYF. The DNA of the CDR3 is TGTGCCAGCAGTTTGTACCCACAAGAGACCCAGTACTTC.